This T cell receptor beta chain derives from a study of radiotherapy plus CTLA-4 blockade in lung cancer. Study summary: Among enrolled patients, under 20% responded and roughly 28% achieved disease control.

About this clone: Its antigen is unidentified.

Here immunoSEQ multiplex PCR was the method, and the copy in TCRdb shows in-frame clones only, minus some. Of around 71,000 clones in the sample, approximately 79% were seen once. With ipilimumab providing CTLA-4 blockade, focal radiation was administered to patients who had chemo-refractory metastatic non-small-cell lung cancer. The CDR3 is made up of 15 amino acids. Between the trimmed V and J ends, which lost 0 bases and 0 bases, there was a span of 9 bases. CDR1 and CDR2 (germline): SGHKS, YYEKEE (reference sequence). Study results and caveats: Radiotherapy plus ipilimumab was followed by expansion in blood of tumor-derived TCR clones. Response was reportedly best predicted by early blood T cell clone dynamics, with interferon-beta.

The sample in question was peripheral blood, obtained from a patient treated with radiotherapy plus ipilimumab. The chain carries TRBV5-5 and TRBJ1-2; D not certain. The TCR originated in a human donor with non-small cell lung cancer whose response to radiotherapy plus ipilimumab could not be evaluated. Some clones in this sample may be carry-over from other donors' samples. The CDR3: CASSLAGGTNYGYTF. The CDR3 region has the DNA TGTGCCAGCAGCTTGGCCGGCGGTACTAACTATGGCTACACCTTC.